This record concerns one TCR beta chain sequence. This clonotype was seen more than once but under ten times. The specificity of this receptor is unknown. Per-base quality was not reported, and no clone a single base away is much larger than it. The time point label here, explained by the study, means: persistent/refractory GD, antithyroid drugs over 5 years with positive TRAb. For both TCR sequencing and RNA sequencing, RNA was extracted from PBMCs in TRIzol. The diagnosis of Graves' disease was made according to American Thyroid Association guidelines. Patients for the study were recruited at an endocrinology department in Xi'an, China. From each patient, around 8.3 milliliters of peripheral blood was collected into an EDTA anticoagulant tube. PBMCs were isolated by Ficoll Paque Plus density gradient separation without further T cell sorting. RNA quality was checked with an Agilent 2100 Bioanalyzer and agarose gel, and concentration with a NanoDrop 2000.

The CDR3 holds 15 amino acids from the cysteine to the phenylalanine. Only the CDR3 DNA stays, 45 bases, in frame from base 1. V and J are truncated by 0 bases and 2 bases respectively, leaving an intervening sequence of 14 bases. The germline V gene encodes CDR1 DFQATT and CDR2 SNEGSKA (reference sequence). Preparation of the library involved multiplex PCR. TCRdb names Illumina HiSeq 4000 as the instrument used. TCR beta libraries were built with iRepertoire HTBI primers and Arm-PCR amplification of CDR3 regions. PCR products were gel purified before sequencing. Concerning the study's data processing: Across samples, 60 to 70 TRBV and 13 to 15 TRBJ segments were identified and used for gene usage analysis of CDR3 amino acid clonotypes. COPE and FqMerger were used to merge filtered high-quality paired reads into contigs. BLAST was used to align contigs to the IMGT TRBV, TRBD and TRBJ reference genes, and CDR3 was defined following IMGT. Any clonotype with a frequency above 0.1% was classified as a highly expanded clone. Shannon entropy was used to measure repertoire diversity, and the Gini coefficient was used to measure V-J evenness. Public clonotypes were defined as clonotypes shared by more than one individual. TCRdb ran its own pipeline on the public reads, namely fastp trimming at Q25 and MiXCR clone calling, and kept in-frame beta chains. Rows with a matching CDR3 protein are joined into one entry that keeps the most common DNA and genes. TCRdb assigned the V and J calls; the authors' analysis was not used. The sample records roughly 470,000 distinct CDR3 sequences, more than 20% of which are singletons. Together, the top ten hold approximately 7.8% of the sample.

The sample belongs to a study of regulatory T cells in long-lasting Graves disease (dated by TCRdb to about 2021). Background on the whole study: To count as having persistent Graves' disease, a patient had to have received antithyroid drug treatment for over 5 years with TSH receptor autoantibodies remaining persistently positive. The study was registered as a clinical trial and conducted in China. TCR sequencing covered some 13 persistent and roughly 20 newly diagnosed Graves' disease patients, 33 samples in total. On average, persistent Graves' disease patients in the clinical cohort had been on antithyroid drugs for about 10.3 years. Peripheral blood TCR sequencing and RNA sequencing compared persistent Graves' disease patients with newly diagnosed Graves' disease patients. Results and caveats for the whole study, not just this receptor: Sequencing and analysis were limited to the TCR beta chain. The authors acknowledged the small sample size as a limitation that may reduce accuracy. TRBV28, TRBJ1-2 and TRBJ2-5 were preferentially used in persistent disease, while TRBV20-1 and TRBJ2-1 were favored in newly diagnosed disease. Because the primary lesion, thyroid tissue, could not be accessed, the study looked at peripheral blood alone. Persistent patients shared more public clonotypes among themselves (over 2,500) than newly diagnosed patients did (more than 950). Compared with newly diagnosed patients, persistent Graves' disease patients had lower TCR Shannon entropy and fewer highly expanded clones, which suggests clonal expansion.

The rearrangement combines TRBV20-1 with TRBJ2-7; tentative D gene TRBD1, with 5 bases matching. The sequence derives from a female donor with Graves disease. Sequenced material: peripheral blood mononuclear cells (PBMCs), taken when the disease was refractory, from a patient treated with antithyroid drugs. At the DNA level, the sequence is TGCAGTGCTAGAGATCCACAGGCCAAACCCTACGAGCAGTACTTC. Its translation is CSARDPQAKPYEQYF.